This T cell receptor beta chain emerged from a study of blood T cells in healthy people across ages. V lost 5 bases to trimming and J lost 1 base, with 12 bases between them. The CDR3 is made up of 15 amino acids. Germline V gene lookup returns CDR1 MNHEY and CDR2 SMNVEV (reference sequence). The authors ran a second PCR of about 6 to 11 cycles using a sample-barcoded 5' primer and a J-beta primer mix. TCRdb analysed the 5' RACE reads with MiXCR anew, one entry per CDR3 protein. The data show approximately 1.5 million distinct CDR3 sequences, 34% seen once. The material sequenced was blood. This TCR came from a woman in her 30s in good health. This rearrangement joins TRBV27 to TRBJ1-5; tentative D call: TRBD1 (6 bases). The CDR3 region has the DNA TGTGCCAGCAGTCTGACAGGATGGAGCAATCAGCCCCAGCATTTT. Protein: CASSLTGWSNQPQHF.